The 14 T cell receptor beta chains below all came from one sample that was sequenced in a study of cytomegalovirus exposure and HLA in healthy donors. The PCR ran on 60 Vbeta and 13 Jbeta primers. Assay used: immunoSEQ multiplex PCR; TCRdb lists only in-frame clones, some missing. This sample carries about 200,000 clones, roughly 80% of them seen once, and the ten largest clones take 1.1% to 1.5%. The sample taken for sequencing was PBMCs. These receptors all stem from a girl aged 5-17 years in good health and CMV-seronegative.

The chain employs TRBV4-2 and TRBJ2-3; 10 bases map to TRBD2. Germline V gene lookup returns CDR1 LGHNA and CDR2 YNFKEQ. The CDR3 runs 16 residues. V lost 0 bases to trimming and J lost 6 bases; unmatched junction nucleotides: 6. This CDR3 reads CASSQDERGGRDTQYF. CDR3 bases: TGTGCCAGCAGCCAAGATGAGCGGGGGGGACGCGATACGCAGTATTTT.

The J gene is TRBJ2-1, the V gene TRBV2, with TRBD1 identical over 9 bases. Trimming at V came to 5 bases and at J to 1 base, leaving 3 bases not matched to a gene. This CDR3 is built from 15 residues. Per the germline V gene, CDR1 is SNHLY and CDR2 is FYNNEI. This CDR3 is CASSPDRGSYNEQFF. The CDR3 DNA is TGTGCCAGCAGTCCGGACAGGGGATCCTACAATGAGCAGTTCTTC.

The J gene is TRBJ2-1, the V gene TRBV7-6; TRBD2 might be the D (5 bases). There are 15 residues in the CDR3. V shed 4 bases and J shed 1 base, with 11 bases lying between them. The germline V gene has CDR1 SGHVS and CDR2 FNYEAQ. CDR3 coding DNA: TGTGCCAGCAGCTCCCGGGGAGCTTCCTACAATGAGCAGTTCTTC. Encoded protein: CASSSRGASYNEQFF.

The rearrangement links TRBV7-6 to TRBJ2-7; D might be TRBD1 (5 bases). This CDR3 has 16 residues. Germline V gene sequence: CDR1 SGHVS, CDR2 FNYEAQ. Trimming removed 3 bases at V and 2 bases at J, with 17 bases between. The CDR3 here is CASSLRTPDHPYEQYF. The CDR3 coding sequence is TGTGCCAGCAGCTTGCGGACACCCGACCACCCCTACGAGCAGTACTTC.

This clone was counted a few times. The chain combines TRBV6-5 with TRBJ2-7, with D perhaps TRBD1 (6 bases). The CDR3 loop spans 15 amino acids. V lost 0 bases, J lost 3 bases, and 12 bases lay in between. Germline values: CDR1 MNHEY, CDR2 SVGAGI. For the CDR3, the DNA is TGTGCCAGCAGTTACTCGGCCGGACAGAACTACGAGCAGTACTTC. Residues: CASSYSAGQNYEQYF.

V is TRBV5-1 and J is TRBJ2-7, with 12 bases identical to TRBD2. CDR3 size: 14 residues. After removal of 6 bases from V and 6 bases from J, the junction contained 7 bases not matched to a gene. Germline CDR1 and CDR2: SGHRS and YFSETQ. The CDR3 spells CASNPLGLAGEQYF. CDR3 coding DNA: TGCGCCAGCAACCCCTTGGGACTAGCGGGCGAGCAGTACTTC.

Written as DNA, the CDR3 is TGTGCCAGCAGCGTAGGGGACTCATTAAATATCTATGGCTACACCTTC. It encodes CASSVGDSLNIYGYTF. The chain recombines TRBV9 with TRBJ1-2, with D perhaps TRBD1 (5 bases). The germline V gene has CDR1 SGDLS and CDR2 YYNGEE. Trimming removed 0 bases from V and 4 bases from J, with 16 bases in between. The CDR3 consists of 16 residues.

The rearrangement links TRBV5-1 to TRBJ2-5; D is possibly TRBD1 (6 bases). Deletions cut 0 bases from V and 6 bases from J, with 18 bases between. CDR1 is SGHRS, CDR2 YFSETQ, per germline. The CDR3 length is 16 residues. This chain's CDR3 is CASSLGSGMGAKTQYF. In nucleotides, the CDR3 is TGCGCCAGCAGCTTGGGGTCCGGTATGGGGGCAAAGACCCAGTACTTC.

J is TRBJ1-2 and V is TRBV5-3, with D tentatively TRBD1 (6 bases). TRBV5-3 is marked as an open reading frame, function uncertain. This CDR3 has 14 residues. V dropped 7 bases and J dropped 4 bases, with 17 bases sitting between them. CDR3 nucleotides: TGTGCCAGAGGGGCGGACAGCGTTTTCTATGGCTACACCTTC. It is translated as CARGADSVFYGYTF.

The chain combines TRBV9 with TRBJ2-7; D is ambiguous. This CDR3 is built from 12 residues. Germline V CDR1 and CDR2: SGDLS, YYNGEE. V was clipped by 0 bases and J by 6 bases, with 7 bases between them. The CDR3 loop reads CASSVGGSEQYF. The DNA for the CDR3 is TGTGCCAGCAGCGTAGGCGGTAGCGAGCAGTACTTC.

The J gene is TRBJ2-5, the V gene TRBV5-6; 8 bases are shared with TRBD2. The CDR3 loop spans 17 amino acids. V was pared by 0 bases and J by 5 bases, with 12 bases of the junction left unmatched. Looked up from germline, CDR1 is SGHDT and CDR2 is YYEEEE. CDR3 amino acids: CASSLDHGGARRETQYF. The CDR3 DNA reads as TGTGCCAGCAGCTTGGATCACGGGGGGGCCAGGCGTGAGACCCAGTACTTC.

The chain is built from TRBV19 and TRBJ2-1; no reliable D call. Germline values: CDR1 LNHDA, CDR2 SQIVND (reference sequence). The germline V and J ends were trimmed by 5 bases and 4 bases, with 3 bases remaining between them. The CDR3 runs 11 residues. CDR3 residues: CASSRYNEQFF. The CDR3 DNA reads TGTGCCAGTAGTCGGTACAATGAGCAGTTCTTC. Combining the CDR3 with reference TRBV19 and TRBJ2-1 gives the whole variable domain DGGITQSPKYLFRKEGQNVTLSCEQNLNHDAMYWYRQDPGQGLRLIYYSQIVNDFQKGDIAEGYSVSREKKESFPLTVTSAQKNPTAFYLCASSRYNEQFFGPGTRLTVL.

This clone was observed a single time. The rearrangement links TRBV18 to TRBJ2-1; 11 positions agree with TRBD2. The CDR3 consists of 14 residues. The germline V gene has CDR1 KGHSH and CDR2 LQKENI. With 3 bases clipped from V and 8 bases from J, the junction kept 3 bases outside the gene matches. The CDR3 DNA sequence: TGTGCCAGCTCACCGGGACTAGCGGTCGATGAGCAGTTCTTC. Translated, it gives CASSPGLAVDEQFF.

The V and J genes are TRBV7-8 and TRBJ1-1; D uncertain. V lost 2 bases and J 10 bases, leaving 11 bases between the germline ends. Germline V gene sequence: CDR1 SGHVS, CDR2 FQNEAQ. The length of the CDR3 is 12 residues. CDR3 coding DNA: TGTGCCAGCAGCTTACGGCTAGAGGGAGCTTTCTTT. Protein sequence: CASSLRLEGAFF.